This T cell receptor beta chain derives from a study of blood T cell repertoires in COVID-19. Sequencing used immunoSEQ multiplex PCR; TCRdb keeps in-frame clones, though not all of them. The sample shows 200,000 or so clones, just under 90% of them seen only once. The TCR comes from a man aged 30-40 years with COVID-19, enrolled during active disease. The material sequenced was peripheral blood.

DNA for the CDR3: TGTGCCAGCAGCGTAGAGGGGCCTAGCACAGATACGCAGTATTTT. It is translated as CASSVEGPSTDTQYF. This sequence joins TRBV9 and TRBJ2-3; maybe TRBD1 (5 bases). CDR3 length equals 15 residues. V shed 0 bases and J shed 0 bases, with 8 bases lying between them. From germline, CDR1 is SGDLS and CDR2 YYNGEE.